This T cell receptor (beta chain) comes out of a study of T cells in Graves' hyperthyroidism and ophthalmopathy. The germline V gene has CDR1 LNHDA and CDR2 SQIVND (reference sequence). The V end lost 3 bases, the J end lost 2 bases, and 14 bases lay between the germline ends. This CDR3 region has 16 residues. Amplification of TCR beta CDR3 regions was performed using RNA transcripts as template. The HTBI primer set was used in a first-round RT-PCR of the TCR CDR3. Each CDR3 protein is one row after TCRdb ran MiXCR on the multiplex PCR reads. The sample has about 52,000 distinct CDR3 sequences; approximately 48% are singletons.

The TCR comes from a woman aged 50 to 65 with Graves' ophthalmopathy. Material: blood. This chain joins TRBV19 and TRBJ1-3; perhaps TRBD1 as D (5 bases). The CDR3 nucleotides read TGTGCCAGTAGTATCCTATCCGGGGACGCTGGAAACACCATATATTTT. It translates to CASSILSGDAGNTIYF.